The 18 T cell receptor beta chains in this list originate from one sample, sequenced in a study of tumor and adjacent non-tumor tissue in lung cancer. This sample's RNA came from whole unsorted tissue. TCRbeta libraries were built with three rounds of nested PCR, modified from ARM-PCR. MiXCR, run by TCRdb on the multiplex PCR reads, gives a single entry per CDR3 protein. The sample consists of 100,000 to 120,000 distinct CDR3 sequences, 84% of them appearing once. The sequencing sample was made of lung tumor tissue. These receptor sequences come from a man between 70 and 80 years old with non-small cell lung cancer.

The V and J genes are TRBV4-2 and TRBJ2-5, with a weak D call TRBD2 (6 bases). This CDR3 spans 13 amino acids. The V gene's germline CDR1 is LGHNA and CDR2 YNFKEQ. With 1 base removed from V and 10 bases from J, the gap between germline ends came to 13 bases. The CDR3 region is CASSQASEEIQYF. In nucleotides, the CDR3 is TGTGCCAGCAGCCAAGCTAGCGAAGAAATCCAGTACTTC.

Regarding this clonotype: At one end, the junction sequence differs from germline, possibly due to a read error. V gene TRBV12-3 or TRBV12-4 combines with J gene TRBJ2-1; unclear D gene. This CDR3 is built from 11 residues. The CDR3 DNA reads TGTGCCAGCACCATGAACAACGAGCAGTTCTTC. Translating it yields CASTMNNEQFF.

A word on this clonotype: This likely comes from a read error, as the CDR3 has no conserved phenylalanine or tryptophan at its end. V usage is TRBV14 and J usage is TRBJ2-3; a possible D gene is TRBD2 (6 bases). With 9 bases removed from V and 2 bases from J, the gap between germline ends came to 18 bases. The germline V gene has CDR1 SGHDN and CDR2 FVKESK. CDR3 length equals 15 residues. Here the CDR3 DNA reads TGTGCCAGTACCCGGGACTCCGATGTCACAGATACGCAGTATTAT. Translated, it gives CASTRDSDVTDTQYY.

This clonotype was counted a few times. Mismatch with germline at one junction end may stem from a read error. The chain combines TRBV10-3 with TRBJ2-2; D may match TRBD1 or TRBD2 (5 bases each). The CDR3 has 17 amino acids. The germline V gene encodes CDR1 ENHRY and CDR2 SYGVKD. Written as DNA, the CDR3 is TGTGCCATCAGTGAGTCCGGGACGGGACCCCTCACCGGTGAGCTGTTTTTT. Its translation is CAISESGTGPLTGELFF.

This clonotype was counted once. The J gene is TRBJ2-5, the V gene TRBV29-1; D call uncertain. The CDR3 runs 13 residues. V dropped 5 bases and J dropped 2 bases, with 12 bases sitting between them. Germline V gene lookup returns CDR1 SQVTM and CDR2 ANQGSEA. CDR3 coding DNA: TGCAGCGTTTGGAGAAAACAACAAGAGACCCAGTACTTC. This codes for CSVWRKQQETQYF.

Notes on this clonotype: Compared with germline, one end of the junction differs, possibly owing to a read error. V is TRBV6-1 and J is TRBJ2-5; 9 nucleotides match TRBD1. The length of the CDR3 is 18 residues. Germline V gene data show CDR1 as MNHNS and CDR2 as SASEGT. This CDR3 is CASSRFNAVTGGQETQYF. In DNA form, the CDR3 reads TGTGCAAGCAGTCGATTCAACGCCGTGACAGGGGGACAAGAGACCCAGTACTTC.

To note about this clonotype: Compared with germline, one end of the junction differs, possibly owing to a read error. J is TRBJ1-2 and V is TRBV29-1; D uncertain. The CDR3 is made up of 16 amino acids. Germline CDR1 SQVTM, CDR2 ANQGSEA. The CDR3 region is CSVVPYQFSGEDGYAF. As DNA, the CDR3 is TGCAGCGTGGTCCCCTATCAATTCTCGGGAGAAGATGGCTACGCATTC. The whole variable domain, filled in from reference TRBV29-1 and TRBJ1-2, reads SAVISQKPSRDICQRGTSLTIQCQVDSQVTMMFWYRQQPGQSLTLIATANQGSEATYESGFVIDKFPISRPNLTFSTLTVSNMSPEDSSIYLCSVVPYQFSGEDGYAFGSGTRLTVV.

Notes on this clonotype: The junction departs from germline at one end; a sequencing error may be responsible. CDR3 DNA: TGTGCCAGCAGGACCGGGATAGAGGCAGATTCGCAGTATTTT. Translating it yields CASRTGIEADSQYF. This chain uses TRBV6-1 with TRBJ2-3, with D possibly matching TRBD2 (5 bases). The CDR3 length is 14 residues. CDR1 is MNHNS and CDR2 is SASEGT in the germline V gene.

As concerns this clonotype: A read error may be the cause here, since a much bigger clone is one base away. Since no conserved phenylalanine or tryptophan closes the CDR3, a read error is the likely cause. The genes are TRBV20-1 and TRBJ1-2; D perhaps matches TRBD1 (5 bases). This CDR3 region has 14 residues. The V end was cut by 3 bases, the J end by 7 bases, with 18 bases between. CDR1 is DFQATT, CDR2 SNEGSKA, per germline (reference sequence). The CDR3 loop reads CSASAPSGYGGYTL. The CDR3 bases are TGCAGTGCTAGCGCACCCTCAGGGTACGGTGGCTACACCTTG.

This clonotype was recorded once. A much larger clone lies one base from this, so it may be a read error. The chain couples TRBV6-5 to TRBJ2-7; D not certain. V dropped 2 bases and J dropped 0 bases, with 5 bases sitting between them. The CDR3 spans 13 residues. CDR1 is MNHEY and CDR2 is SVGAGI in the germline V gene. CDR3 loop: CASSYIGSYEQYF. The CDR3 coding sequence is TGTGCCAGCAGTTACATAGGCTCCTACGAGCAGTACTTC.

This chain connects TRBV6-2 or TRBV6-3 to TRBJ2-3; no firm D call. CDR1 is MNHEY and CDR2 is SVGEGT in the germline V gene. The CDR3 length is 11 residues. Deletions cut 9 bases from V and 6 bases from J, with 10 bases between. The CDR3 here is CASCYLDTQYF. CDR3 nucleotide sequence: TGTGCCAGTTGTTACTTGGATACGCAGTATTTT.

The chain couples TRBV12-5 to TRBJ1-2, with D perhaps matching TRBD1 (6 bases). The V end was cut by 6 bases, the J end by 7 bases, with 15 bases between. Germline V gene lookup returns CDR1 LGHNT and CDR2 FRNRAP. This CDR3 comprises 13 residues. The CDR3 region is CASGNTDRSGYTF. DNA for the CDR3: TGTGCTAGTGGCAACACTGACAGGAGTGGCTACACCTTC.

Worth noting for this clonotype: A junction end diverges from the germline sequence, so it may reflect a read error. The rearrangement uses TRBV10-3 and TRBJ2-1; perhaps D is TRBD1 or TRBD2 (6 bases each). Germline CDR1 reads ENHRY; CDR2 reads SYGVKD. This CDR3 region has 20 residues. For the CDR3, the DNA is TGTGCCGTCAGCGAGTCGGGAGTAGTACGGCAGGGGCTCTCCTACAATGAGCAGTTCTTC. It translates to CAVSESGVVRQGLSYNEQFF.

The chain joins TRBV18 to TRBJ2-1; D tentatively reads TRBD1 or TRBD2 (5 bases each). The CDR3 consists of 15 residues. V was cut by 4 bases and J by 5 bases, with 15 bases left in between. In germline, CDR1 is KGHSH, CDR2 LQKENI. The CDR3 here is CASSHPRDGNNEQFF. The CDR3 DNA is TGTGCCAGCTCACACCCGAGGGACGGAAACAATGAGCAGTTCTTC.

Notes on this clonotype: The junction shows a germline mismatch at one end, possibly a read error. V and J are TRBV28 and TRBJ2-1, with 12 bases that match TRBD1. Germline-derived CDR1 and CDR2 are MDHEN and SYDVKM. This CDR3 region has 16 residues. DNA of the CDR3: TGTGCCAGCAGTTCCCGGGACAGGGGGCCCTACAATGAGCACTTCTTC. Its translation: CASSSRDRGPYNEHFF.

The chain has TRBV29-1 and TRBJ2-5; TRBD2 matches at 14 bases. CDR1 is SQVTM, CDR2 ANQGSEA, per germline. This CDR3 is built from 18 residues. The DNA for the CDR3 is TGCGGCACTGAATTCTATTGGACTAGCGGGGGGAAACAAGAGACCCAGTACTTC. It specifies CGTEFYWTSGGKQETQYF.

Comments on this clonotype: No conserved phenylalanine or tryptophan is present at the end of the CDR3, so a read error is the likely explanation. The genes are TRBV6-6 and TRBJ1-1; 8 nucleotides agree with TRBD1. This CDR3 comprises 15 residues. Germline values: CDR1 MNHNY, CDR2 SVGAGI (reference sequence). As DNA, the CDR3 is TGTGGCAGCACGAACAGGGGGTTTATGAACACTGAAGCTTTCCTT. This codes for CGSTNRGFMNTEAFL.

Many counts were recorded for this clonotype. This CDR3 is CASRAGLNTEAFF. For the CDR3, the DNA is TGTGCCAGCAGGGCAGGGTTGAACACTGAAGCTTTCTTT. The V gene is TRBV7-3, the J gene TRBJ1-1; perhaps TRBD1 as D (5 bases). The CDR3 has 13 residues. With 6 bases removed from V and 0 bases from J, the gap between germline ends came to 8 bases. Germline V gives CDR1 SGHTA, CDR2 FQGTGA.